The following is a T cell receptor beta chain sequence with its context. Its antigen is currently unknown. Sequenced by immunoSEQ multiplex PCR; TCRdb stores in-frame clones only, minus some. The sample has 85,000 to 90,000 clones, approximately 90% seen once. The length of the CDR3 is 13 residues. Trimming took 3 bases from V and 5 from J, leaving 8 bases between them. Germline V gives CDR1 KGHSH, CDR2 LQKENI. The data were taken from a study of OX40 agonist ivuxolimab in advanced cancers. Overall study results and limits: Some patients who did not respond also had low normalized T-cell clonal expansion.

This TCR came from an adult with an advanced solid tumor such as melanoma, head and neck, liver or kidney cancer. The rearrangement links TRBV18 to TRBJ1-5; D not certain. The sample in question was CD4+ or CD8+ T cells sorted from blood, obtained in a trial of the OX40 agonist ivuxolimab. DNA of the CDR3: TGTGCCAGCTCACCGGATAGATATCAGCCCCAGCATTTT. Amino acid sequence: CASSPDRYQPQHF.